This TCR beta chain stems from a study of vaccination effects on CD4 cells after COVID-19. Study summary: Vaccine administered to participants consisted of two doses of either BNT162b2 or mRNA-1273.

As for this clone: No antigen is known for it.

Antigen-specific CD4+ T cells were expanded with viral peptide pools in the ViraFEST assay before sequencing. Subsequent to a culture period of under 11 days, CD4+ T cells were isolated. Nucleocapsid antibodies were negative in the vaccine recipients, who had never had SARS-CoV-2 infection. V lost 7 bases and J 11 bases, leaving 14 bases between the germline ends. The CDR3 runs to 11 residues. CDR1 and CDR2 from the germline V gene are MNHNY and SVGAGI (reference sequence). Notes on the study in general: Marked clonal contraction of infection- and vaccine-induced clones was seen late after vaccination.

Clones were sequenced by immunoSEQ multiplex PCR, and TCRdb holds only the in-frame ones, with some missing. The table lists 50,000 to 60,000 clones, under 70% of them singletons. The source material was CD4+ T cells from PBMCs cultured with SARS-CoV-2 spike peptides, sampled before COVID-19 vaccination. V and J are TRBV6-6 and TRBJ2-5; D gene uncertain. The TCR originated in a human donor who received a COVID-19 vaccine. CDR3 in amino acids: CASTSHRLQYF. CDR3 nucleotide sequence: TGTGCCAGCACCTCGCACCGGTTACAGTACTTC.